The source of this TCR beta chain is a study of response to subunit inactivated influenza vaccine. CDR1 is DFQATT, CDR2 SNEGSKA, per germline (reference sequence). CDR3 length: 13 amino acids. Deletions cut 0 bases from V and 4 bases from J, with 9 bases between. Via MiXCR, TCRdb re-called the RT-PCR reads, giving one row per CDR3 protein. The table records fewer than 600,000 distinct CDR3 sequences, approximately 7.3% of them present only once. General study points: Seasonal influenza vaccination, on each occasion, was suggested by the authors to recruit few new T cells.

This clonotype was counted only a few times. What it binds is not known. The sequence was collected from a man aged 50 to 75 who received an inactivated influenza vaccine. Source: PBMCs from blood, taken 23 to 25 months after vaccination. The rearrangement uses TRBV20-1 and TRBJ2-5, with D perhaps given as TRBD1 or TRBD2 (5 bases each). The CDR3 is CSARDEGPETQYF. Written as DNA, the CDR3 is TGCAGTGCTAGAGATGAGGGGCCAGAGACCCAGTACTTC.